What follows is one TCR beta chain and its context. The data derive from a study of OX40 agonist ivuxolimab in advanced cancers. Study background: Ivuxolimab was delivered to patients intravenously every 2 weeks at doses spanning 0.01 to 10 mg/kg. Subjects had a mean age of about 65 years, with a range of roughly 20 to 79; more than 70% were male.

Sequencing used immunoSEQ multiplex PCR; TCRdb keeps in-frame clones, though not all of them. The table shows 45,000 to 55,000 clones, with 83% occurring only once. Germline V CDR1 and CDR2: SGHTA, FQGNSA. Between the trimmed V and J ends, which lost 5 bases and 6 bases, there was a span of 11 bases. The CDR3 has 12 residues. This specimen was CD4+ or CD8+ T cells sorted from blood, taken in a trial of the OX40 agonist ivuxolimab. This rearrangement joins TRBV7-2 to TRBJ2-7; D gene ambiguous. The sequence came from an adult with an advanced solid tumor such as melanoma, head and neck, liver or kidney cancer. CDR3 DNA: TGTGCCAGCAGCCTCCCCCCGACCGAGCAGTACTTC. It specifies CASSLPPTEQYF.